The sequence of this T cell receptor (beta chain) was determined in a study of T-cell memory formation after mild COVID-19. Across the whole study: Largely, TCR clusters stayed within a single donor. Study results and limitations: CD8+ contracting clones occupied EMRA, while CD4+ ones occupied mainly CM and EM.

This clonotype was counted only a few times. Its antigen is unknown. One entry per CDR3 protein, called by TCRdb with MiXCR from the 5' RACE reads. The sample comprises over 70,000 distinct CDR3 sequences, over 13% of which are singletons, and approximately 40% rests with the top ten. The sample was PBMCs or a T cell subset sorted from them (not recorded which). The source of this sequence is a man aged 18 to 29 who had mild COVID-19 (a few samples of this study predate the infection). Cell type and time point are not known.

Here the CDR3 reads CASSLGGTTYYEQYF. CDR3 nucleotides: TGTGCCAGCAGCTTAGGAGGGACAACTTACTACGAGCAGTACTTC. The chain is built from TRBV11-1 and TRBJ2-7; weak D call: TRBD1 (6 bases). V shed 1 base and J shed 3 bases, with 13 bases lying between them. The CDR3 covers 15 residues. Germline V gene lookup returns CDR1 SGHAT and CDR2 FQDESV (reference sequence).